This TCR beta chain was recorded in a study of spatial heterogeneity in lung cancer (dated by TCRdb to the late 2010s). Study-wide context: More beta-chain than alpha-chain transcripts were consistently detected, likely reflecting higher beta-chain transcript abundance. Nonsynonymous mutation counts, determined by whole-exome sequencing of tumor tissue, were related to features of the TCR repertoire. At surgery, hundreds of tumor regions, fewer than 85 matched nontumor lung samples and 50 to 60 PBMC samples were TCR-sequenced for both alpha and beta chains. In the raw uncorrected reads, each unique combination of TCR and UMI appeared more than ten times on average. The study quantitatively compared TCR alpha and beta repertoires across multiple tumor regions, matched nontumor lung and blood in non-small cell lung cancer. Broad study findings and their caveats: Additional single-cell paired TCR alpha and beta sequencing was considered necessary to confirm, at a functional level, the hypothesis that regional TCRs recognize regional mutations.

The germline V gene encodes CDR1 SGHRS and CDR2 YFSETQ. Cut back by 4 bases and 7 bases, the V and J ends lie 15 bases apart. The cysteine opens and the phenylalanine closes a CDR3 of 14 amino acids. The entry retains the CDR3 DNA only, 42 bases that are in frame from base 1. In its sample, this clonotype was seen many times. The antigen it recognizes is unknown. It has no much larger one-base neighbor in the sample; base qualities were not kept. This beta chain is off target for a library built for alpha chains, so its abundance means little. Receptors were amplified or captured by 5' RACE. Data came from a NextSeq 500. In the TCR library protocol, a unique molecular identifier was attached to each TCR cDNA molecule so that PCR and sequencing errors could be corrected. On the authors' methods: TCR identification, UMI-based error correction and CDR3 extraction were performed with Decombinator tools. Expanded TCRs were defined as those above a frequency of 2 per 1,000, corresponding to the top 1% of the tumor frequency distribution. Renyi diversity was computed with the R vegan package after each repertoire had been subsampled 100 times to 5,000 TCRs. CDR3 similarity networks were constructed using string-kernel similarity of amino acid triplets, with links drawn between CDR3s whose pairwise similarity was above 0.82. The public sequencing data were trimmed at Q25 with fastp and processed into clonotypes with MiXCR by TCRdb, which kept only in-frame beta chains. Merged by CDR3 protein, the rows form single entries marked with the most common genes and DNA. TCRdb, rather than the study authors, made the V and J calls. The table for this sample lists 5,500 to 6,500 distinct CDR3 sequences; roughly an eighth of them were counted only once. The ten most abundant clones make up 15% to 20% of the sample.

The time point label, as the study defines it: sample taken at primary tumor resection. The donors were some 70 patients from the lung TRACERx cohort who had early-stage, untreated non-small cell lung cancer. TCR sequencing used whole RNA extracted from tumor and nontumor lung tissue, or from cryopreserved PBMC samples, without cell sorting. A patient was chosen for TCR sequencing only when enough RNA was available from at least two tumor regions. The specimen comprised lung tissue, sampled at surgery. This sequence was found in a human donor with early-stage non-small cell lung cancer. The chain joins TRBV5-1 to TRBJ1-5; the D gene is possibly TRBD1, with 5 bases matching. The DNA sequence follows: TGCGCCAGCAGCCCCGGAGGGGATCGCCAGCCCCAGCATTTT. This gives the protein CASSPGGDRQPQHF.